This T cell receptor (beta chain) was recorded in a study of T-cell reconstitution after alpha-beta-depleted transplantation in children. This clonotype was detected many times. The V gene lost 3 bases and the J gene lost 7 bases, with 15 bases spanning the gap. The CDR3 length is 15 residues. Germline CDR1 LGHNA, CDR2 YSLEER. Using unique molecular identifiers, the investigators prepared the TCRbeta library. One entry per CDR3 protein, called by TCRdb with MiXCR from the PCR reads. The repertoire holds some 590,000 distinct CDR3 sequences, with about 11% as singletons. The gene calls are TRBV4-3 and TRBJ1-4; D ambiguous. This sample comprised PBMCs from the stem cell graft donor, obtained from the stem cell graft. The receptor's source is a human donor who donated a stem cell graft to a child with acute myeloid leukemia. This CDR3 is CASSQFLGFGEKLFF. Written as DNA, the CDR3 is TGCGCCAGCAGCCAGTTTCTTGGATTCGGTGAAAAACTGTTTTTT.